This T cell receptor (beta chain) derives from a study of cytomegalovirus exposure and HLA in healthy donors. General study results and limits: Researchers had no immune exposure information except CMV serostatus available. When presence/absence was analysed, sequencing depth was taken to be roughly uniform across donors.

Worth noting for this clone: Its antigen remains unknown.

Both 60 Vbeta primers and 13 Jbeta primers went into the PCR. The method was immunoSEQ multiplex PCR; TCRdb's version includes in-frame clones alone and lacks a portion of them. Among around 170,000 clones listed, about 80% were seen once. Trimming pared 10 bases from V and 3 bases from J, leaving 19 bases between. Germline assignment: CDR1 MNHNY and CDR2 SVGAGI (reference sequence). CDR3 size: 15 residues. Source material: PBMCs. This receptor was obtained from a woman in her fifties or sixties in good health and CMV-seropositive. This chain connects TRBV6-6 to TRBJ1-5, with a tentative D call TRBD1 (5 bases). CDR3 coding DNA: TGTGCCACGCTTCCCAGCAGGGAGGCCAATCAGCCCCAGCATTTT. Protein sequence: CATLPSREANQPQHF.